Listed below are T cell receptor beta chains from one sample, sequenced in a study of PD-L1 blockade in urothelial cancer. The protocol was immunoSEQ multiplex PCR, while the TCRdb copy is restricted to in-frame clones and leaves out a portion. The data contain 50,000 or so clones, approximately 86% of them singletons. The sequences come from PBMCs, collected around atezolizumab (anti-PD-L1) treatment. Receptor source: a man aged 45-65 years with urothelial cancer. Each CDR3 is given without its conserved first and last residue. Fields, in order: CDR3 length, clone size, J gene, D gene, V gene, CDR3 protein. D genes are given only for firm matches. Part of the rows lack a size; the others show once, few, many or a class for expanded clones.

>12|NA|TRBJ1-1|NA|TRBV15
ATSRVTENTEAF
>12|NA|TRBJ2-7|TRBD1|TRBV18
ASSPDRVRYEQY
>11|NA|TRBJ2-7|NA|TRBV27
ASSSHPVDEQY
>13|NA|TRBJ2-5|TRBD2|TRBV5-1
ASSLGLAGLETQY
>14|NA|TRBJ2-4|NA|TRBV29-1
SVCPDGEVFKNIQY
>11|NA|TRBJ2-2|NA|TRBV29-1
SVDNSNTGELF
>15|NA|TRBJ1-2|NA|TRBV2
ASSQRDLILRAYGYT
>12|NA|TRBJ1-2|NA|TRBV5-1
ASSFVRAHDGYT
>13|NA|TRBJ1-2|NA|TRBV9
ASSPRRAANYGYT
>13|few|TRBJ2-1|NA|TRBV7-3
ASSLDTPLYNEQF
>13|once|TRBJ1-2|NA|TRBV9
ASSVGGRVNYGYT
>13|once|TRBJ2-1|TRBD2|TRBV9
ASSATSGMSNEQF
>12|NA|TRBJ2-7|NA|TRBV18
ASSPSGSSYEQY
>13|NA|TRBJ2-1|TRBD2|TRBV30
AWSVGLGYNNEQF
>14|few|TRBJ2-2|TRBD2|TRBV5-6
ASSLTGLVGTGELF
>13|NA|TRBJ2-5|TRBD2|TRBV2
ASSTSGTSGATWY
>12|NA|TRBJ2-2|TRBD1|TRBV29-1
SVRDSVRTGELF
>11|NA|TRBJ2-7|NA|TRBV27
ASSYRWSGEQY
>10|NA|TRBJ1-2|NA|TRBV29-1
SVVGTFEGYT
>13|medium-sized|TRBJ1-3|TRBD1|TRBV7-8
ASSLNRGSGNTIY
>12|NA|TRBJ1-1|NA|TRBV7-8
ASSLALADTEAF
>8|NA|TRBJ2-1|NA|TRBV29-1
SVDSRRGF
>13|NA|TRBJ2-7|TRBD2|TRBV11-2
ASSRGGGGTYEQY
>18|NA|TRBJ2-1|TRBD2|TRBV27
ASSPPTRLAGAAGYNEQF
>13|NA|TRBJ1-2|NA|TRBV5-6
ASSSLDSLLFGYT
>12|NA|TRBJ1-5|NA|TRBV10-2
ASSEQGFHQPQH
>12|few|TRBJ2-1|TRBD2|TRBV2
ASRTGTRDNEQF
>13|NA|TRBJ1-1|NA|TRBV9
ASSETGVGNTEAF
>11|once|TRBJ2-4|TRBD1|TRBV4-1
ASSQNMGQGPG
>15|NA|TRBJ2-7|TRBD2|TRBV5-1
ASSPPGTSGSSYEQY
>10|few|TRBJ1-2|NA|TRBV28
AIKTGIYGYT
>12|NA|TRBJ1-5|TRBD1|TRBV30
AWRKGQTNQPQH
>12|once|TRBJ2-7|NA|TRBV29-1
SVVFRASSYEQY
>13|NA|TRBJ2-6|NA|TRBV7-3
ASSPNFSGANVLT
>12|NA|TRBJ1-6|TRBD1|TRBV7-8
ASSGTGGDSPLH
>10|NA|TRBJ1-2|NA|TRBV2
ASSPEGHGYT
>11|NA|TRBJ1-4|NA|TRBV2
ASNIRGGEKLF
>14|NA|TRBJ2-1|TRBD2|TRBV6-4
ASSEDSGGPHDEQF
>11|once|TRBJ1-2|NA|TRBV28
ASSFGELGGYT
>12|NA|TRBJ1-3|NA|TRBV6-1
ASSLDTGGNTIY
>14|NA|TRBJ2-3|TRBD2|TRBV12-5
ASGPQRESGTDTQY
>12|NA|TRBJ2-7|TRBD2|TRBV19
ASSISGSSYEQY
>12|NA|TRBJ2-5|NA|TRBV30
AWNVRAGGETQY
>16|NA|TRBJ2-3|TRBD2|TRBV11-2
ASSLVGLAGASTDTQY
>11|NA|TRBJ2-7|TRBD1|TRBV19
ASKGQGWYEQY
>13|NA|TRBJ2-1|TRBD2|TRBV7-2
ASSLRRLAGDEQF
>10|few|TRBJ1-2|NA|TRBV2
ASSVQSYGYT
>12|NA|TRBJ1-3|NA|TRBV7-8
ASRPGTGGNTIY
>12|NA|TRBJ2-7|TRBD1|TRBV9
ASSPRTGFYEQY
>14|NA|TRBJ2-1|TRBD2|TRBV5-1
ASSPGTSGRGNEQF
>11|NA|TRBJ2-7|TRBD1|TRBV18
ASSSQGAYEQY
>14|NA|TRBJ2-7|TRBD2|TRBV6-5
ASSYRLAGGSYEQY
>9|few|TRBJ2-5|NA|TRBV6-5
ASSPGKTQY
>12|NA|TRBJ1-2|NA|TRBV12-5
ASGLYGRGNGYT